The 16 T cell receptor beta chains below all came from one sample that was sequenced in a study of technical replicates of blood from a handful of donors. Clones were read by immunoSEQ multiplex PCR, and TCRdb kept only the in-frame ones, dropping some. In the table there are about 93,000 clones, roughly 96% of which are singletons. Sequencing was performed on T cells isolated from PBMCs. The receptor source for this set is a human donor in good health.

The genes are TRBV27 and TRBJ2-1; unclear D gene. CDR1 MNHEY and CDR2 SMNVEV come from the germline V gene (reference sequence). This CDR3 region has 15 residues. V lost 2 bases and J lost 0, with 8 bases in between. Here the CDR3 reads CASSLSSSSYNEQFF. The CDR3 DNA is TGTGCCAGCAGTTTAAGCTCAAGCTCCTACAATGAGCAGTTCTTC.

The chain recombines TRBV7-9 with TRBJ2-7; TRBD1 matches at 7 bases. The CDR3 is made up of 14 amino acids. V dropped 10 bases and J dropped 7; count of bases not matched to a gene: 16. Germline CDR1 and CDR2: SEHNR and FQNEAQ (reference sequence). The CDR3 spells CAISSGTDLIEQYF. As DNA, the CDR3 is TGTGCCATCTCATCCGGGACAGACTTAATTGAGCAGTACTTC.

The chain links TRBV6-5 to TRBJ1-4; D is uncertain. V lost 0 bases and J lost 8, with 10 bases in between. The CDR3 sequence is 14 residues long. The germline V gene has CDR1 MNHEY and CDR2 SVGAGI. The CDR3 bases are TGTGCCAGCAGTTACTCCCCTGGCAGGGAAAAACTGTTTTTT. Its translation: CASSYSPGREKLFF.

The chain carries TRBV9 and TRBJ1-2; 11 positions agree with TRBD1. Trimming cost V 0 bases and J 4 bases; bases outside gene matches: 5. This CDR3 has 16 amino acids. Germline-derived CDR1 and CDR2 are SGDLS and YYNGEE. The CDR3 spells CASSVGGQGASYGYTF. Here the CDR3 DNA reads TGTGCCAGCAGCGTAGGAGGACAGGGGGCGAGCTATGGCTACACCTTC.

The chain uses TRBV6-5 and TRBJ2-7; no definite D call. Trimming took off 1 base at V and 7 bases at J, with 20 bases between the two ends. CDR1 is MNHEY and CDR2 is SVGAGI in the germline V gene. This CDR3 comprises 16 residues. The DNA of the CDR3 is TGTGCCAGCAGTTACTTGGCCCCCCGATCTCTTTGGGAGCAGTACTTC. Protein sequence: CASSYLAPRSLWEQYF.

The rearrangement uses TRBV5-8 and TRBJ1-5, with D unclear. The germline V gene has CDR1 SGHTS and CDR2 YDEGEE. Trimming took 4 bases from V and 9 from J, leaving 11 bases between them. The CDR3 length is 12 residues. The CDR3, as DNA: TGTGCCAGCAGCCAAGGAGGACCGCCCCAGCATTTT. Translation: CASSQGGPPQHF. The variable domain in full, completed from reference TRBV5-8 and TRBJ1-5, reads EAGVTQSPTHLIKTRGQQATLRCSPISGHTSVYWYQQALGLGLQFLLWYDEGEERNRGNFPPRFSGRQFPNYSSELNVNALELEDSALYLCASSQGGPPQHFGDGTRLSIL.

The V call is TRBV28, the J call TRBJ2-3; 8 bases line up with TRBD1. This CDR3 has 16 residues. Germline CDR1 is MDHEN and CDR2 is SYDVKM. Germline trimming cut 4 bases from V and 5 bases from J; bases unmatched to any gene: 11. Written as DNA, the CDR3 is TGTGCCAGCAGTTCGCCCGTTTCAGGGGGCAAAGATACGCAGTATTTT. Translated, it gives CASSSPVSGGKDTQYF.

CDR3 residues: CAWSTGVAKKLFF. The CDR3 DNA is TGTGCCTGGAGTACAGGGGTCGCGAAAAAACTGTTTTTT. This chain joins TRBV30 and TRBJ1-4; 7 nucleotides agree with TRBD1. The CDR3 totals 13 residues. CDR1 and CDR2 (germline): GTSNPN, SVGIG (reference sequence). The junction had 6 bases not matched to a gene; V was cut back by 2 bases and J by 9 bases.

The V call is TRBV5-1, the J call TRBJ2-3; TRBD2 matches 11 bases. Germline assignment: CDR1 SGHRS and CDR2 YFSETQ. The CDR3 runs to 15 residues. Trimming removed 0 bases from V and 6 bases from J; junction bases left unmatched: 3. CDR3 sequence (DNA): TGCGCCAGCAGCTTGGATAGCGGGAGGGTGGATACGCAGTATTTT. This codes for CASSLDSGRVDTQYF.

V is TRBV15 and J is TRBJ1-3; D not resolved. The CDR3 is made up of 16 amino acids. The V gene's germline CDR1 is LNHNV and CDR2 YYDKDF (reference sequence). The V end lost 0 bases, the J end lost 0 bases, and 9 bases lay between the germline ends. CDR3 amino acids: CATSRDGQTSGNTIYF. In nucleotides, the CDR3 is TGTGCCACCAGCAGAGATGGGCAGACCTCTGGAAACACCATATATTTT. Full variable domain (missing parts from reference TRBV15 and TRBJ1-3): DAMVIQNPRYQVTQFGKPVTLSCSQTLNHNVMYWYQQKSSQAPKLLFHYYDKDFNNEADTPDNFQSRRPNTSFCFLDIRSPGLGDTAMYLCATSRDGQTSGNTIYFGEGSWLTVV.

V usage is TRBV5-1 and J usage is TRBJ1-5; no firm D call. The V end was cut by 2 bases, the J end by 1 base, with 10 bases between. Germline CDR1 is SGHRS and CDR2 is YFSETQ. The CDR3 spans 15 residues. The CDR3 DNA reads as TGCGCCAGCAGCTTAGGTCCGGAGAGCAATCAGCCCCAGCATTTT. Encoded protein: CASSLGPESNQPQHF.

The chain is built from TRBV2 and TRBJ1-1; 7 positions match TRBD1. From germline, CDR1 is SNHLY and CDR2 FYNNEI. V was clipped by 6 bases and J by 6 bases; unmatched bases: 4. This CDR3 region has 12 residues. CDR3 DNA: TGTGCCAGCAGCGGCAGGGGGTCTGAAGCTTTCTTT. It codes for CASSGRGSEAFF.

The rearrangement links TRBV6-5 to TRBJ1-1; D ambiguous. V lost 2 bases and J 1 base, leaving 5 bases between the germline ends. CDR3 length: 13 residues. In germline, CDR1 is MNHEY, CDR2 SVGAGI. The CDR3 region has the DNA TGTGCCAGCAGTTACCCCGGGAACACTGAAGCTTTCTTT. Protein: CASSYPGNTEAFF.

V gene TRBV6-5 combines with J gene TRBJ2-7, with D maybe TRBD2 (5 bases). Germline V CDR1 and CDR2: MNHEY, SVGAGI. V was clipped by 0 bases and J by 0 bases, with 12 bases between them. The length of the CDR3 is 16 residues. CDR3 sequence (DNA): TGTGCCAGCAGTTACTCACCAGCGGCAAGCTCCTACGAGCAGTACTTC. Translation: CASSYSPAASSYEQYF.

V gene TRBV9 combines with J gene TRBJ2-1; 8 positions agree with TRBD2. The CDR3 spans 17 residues. The trim removed 0 bases at V and 8 bases at J, leaving 13 bases unmatched. Germline V gives CDR1 SGDLS, CDR2 YYNGEE. The chain's CDR3 is CASSVAAFGTSVYEQFF. The CDR3 DNA is TGTGCCAGCAGCGTAGCGGCTTTCGGGACTAGTGTCTATGAGCAGTTCTTC.

The chain links TRBV11-3 to TRBJ2-7; 9 positions agree with TRBD1. The germline V gene has CDR1 SGHNT and CDR2 YENEEA. With V trimmed by 0 bases and J by 5 bases, 8 bases remained unmatched. The CDR3 is 16 amino acids. CDR3 bases: TGTGCCAGCAGCTTAGACCATGGACAGGGGTCCAACGAGCAGTACTTC. It encodes CASSLDHGQGSNEQYF.